This TCR beta chain stems from a study of blood T cell repertoires in COVID-19 (TCRdb year 2020). Broadly, across the study: Samples from collaborators originated in the United States, Italy and Spain and spanned both the acute and convalescent phases of COVID-19. The material from the prospective study consisted of cDNA or gDNA derived from T cells, B-cell-depleted T cells, or PBMCs. Where available, HLA class I and class II types were obtained from metadata supplied by the sample provider rather than from assay-based typing. The dataset comprised deeply sampled blood TCRbeta repertoires from subjects exposed to, actively infected with, or recovered from COVID-19. The repertoires were made available in a free public database intended to serve as a resource for research on the immune response to SARS-CoV-2. The samples were drawn from two sources: the first 160 participants of the ongoing ImmuneRACE study, and over 1,000 subjects contributed by 6 global collaborators. Sample metadata almost always included a de-identified subject ID, COVID-19 status, age in years and sex.

The paper as a whole reports these results and caveats: Clinical and demographic metadata were provided uncurated, with the amount varying by source and participant.

TCRbeta CDR3 regions were amplified from genomic DNA by means of the immunoSEQ Assay, a bias-controlled multiplex PCR. Per the source publication's procedure: Nucleated cell counts per sample were estimated from amplification of reference gene primers within the assay. To quantify the absolute abundance of each unique TCRbeta CDR3 rearrangement, sequence reads were collapsed and filtered. For each sample, productive Simpson clonality was calculated by taking the square root of Simpson's diversity index across productive rearrangements. TCRdb provides this immuneACCESS table in a form limited to in-frame rearrangements. Some clones are lacking; in checked studies, under half of them reflect an unresolved V gene, and why the rest are absent is not known. V, J and clone size derive from that table, while D and trimming were established from the DNA sequence. The sample table contains around 150,000 clones; only one count was recorded for approximately 80% of them. The ten largest make up approximately 5.8% of the sample.

Each collaborating institution followed its own protocols to collect whole blood in K2EDTA tubes. Collaborator samples were shipped for TCRbeta analysis as frozen whole blood, isolated PBMCs, or DNA extracted from either sample type. Concerning this clone: Its target antigen remains unknown. No base quality information exists; no much larger clone differs at one position.

Inclusive of the bounding cysteine and phenylalanine, the CDR3 is 15 residues long. The kept DNA is CDR3 alone, 45 bases in frame from the first base. CDR1 and CDR2 (LNHDA, SQIVND) derive from the germline V gene (reference sequence). V loses 4 bases, J loses 7 bases, and the germline ends lie 20 bases apart. The TCR sequence derives from a human donor in a cohort sampled during active COVID-19. Rearrangement joined TRBV19 to TRBJ2-7; a tentative D match to TRBD2 spans 5 bases. Sequencing was done on a sample of peripheral blood. CDR3 loop: CASSRGPDPTIEQYF. The nucleotide sequence reads TGTGCCAGTAGTAGAGGGCCAGACCCTACAATTGAGCAGTACTTC.